This TCR beta chain came from a study of blood T cell repertoires in COVID-19. The wider study: COVID-19 samples collected from the United States, Italy and Spain covered acute and convalescent phases. T cells, B-cell-depleted T cells, or PBMCs supplied cDNA or gDNA.

This CDR3 has 14 residues. CDR1 is LNHDA and CDR2 is SQIVND in the germline V gene (reference sequence). J was trimmed by 4 bases and V by 6 bases; bases with no gene match: 4. In the authors' methods: Amplifying reference gene primers gave estimates of nucleated cell counts. Repertoires were generated with immunoSEQ multiplex PCR, while TCRdb's copy carries only in-frame clones and drops some. V and J calls and clone size are those listed in that table; D and trimming were worked out from the DNA. The sample shows over 15,000 clones, 70% to 90% of them seen only once. The specimen sequenced was peripheral blood. V gene TRBV19 combines with J gene TRBJ2-3; 10 bases match TRBD1. The clonotype was recovered from a human donor in a cohort sampled during active COVID-19. CDR3 sequence reads: CASRDRGRPDTQYF. As DNA, the CDR3 is TGTGCCAGTAGGGACAGGGGGAGGCCAGATACGCAGTATTTT. Together with reference TRBV19 and TRBJ2-3, the CDR3 gives the full variable domain: DGGITQSPKYLFRKEGQNVTLSCEQNLNHDAMYWYRQDPGQGLRLIYYSQIVNDFQKGDIAEGYSVSREKKESFPLTVTSAQKNPTAFYLCASRDRGRPDTQYFGPGTRLTVL.